This T cell receptor beta chain stems from a study of T-cell memory formation after mild COVID-19. Study details: The two donors had largely donor-specific TCR clusters. The study, taken as a whole, reports: Prior to infection, memory already included some responding clones, suggesting cross-reactive memory joined. Shrinking CD4+ clones resided mostly in CM and EM, and CD8+ ones in EMRA.

As for this clonotype: Its specificity is unknown. The junction shows a germline mismatch at one end, possibly a read error.

The CDR3 is 13 residues long. Germline V gene sequence: CDR1 ENHRY, CDR2 SYGVKD. TCRdb re-derived calls from the 5' RACE reads in MiXCR, one entry per CDR3 protein. The sample consists of about 210,000 distinct CDR3 sequences, around 25% of them appearing once. V usage is TRBV10-3 and J usage is TRBJ1-6; TRBD1 aligns across 7 bases. This receptor was obtained from an adult woman who had mild COVID-19 (a few samples of this study predate the infection). Cell type and time point are not known. The specimen sequenced was PBMCs or a T cell subset sorted from them (not recorded which). The DNA for the CDR3 is TGTGCCATCAGAACAGGGGATAATTCACCACTCCACTTT. It translates to CAIRTGDNSPLHF.